The text below deals with one TCR beta chain. These data are taken from a study of T cells in Graves' hyperthyroidism and ophthalmopathy. Patients having uncontrolled infection, another autoimmune disease, pregnancy or lactation were not included. Amplification of TCR beta CDR3 regions was performed using RNA transcripts as template. The primer set for the first-round RT-PCR of the TCR CDR3 was HTBI. TCRdb called the multiplex PCR reads again in MiXCR, with one record for every CDR3 protein. Of 500,000 to 650,000 distinct CDR3 sequences detected, about 20% appear once; the ten largest clones hold around 50%. This CDR3 has 14 residues. V was pared by 10 bases and J by 8 bases, with 11 bases of the junction left unmatched. Germline CDR1 is MGHRA and CDR2 is YSYEKL.

Sequencing was performed on blood. The receptor was isolated from a man between 40 and 49 years old with Graves' ophthalmopathy. This chain joins TRBV4-1 and TRBJ2-1; TRBD2 matches at 10 bases. CDR3 sequence reads: CATSSSGRGHEQFF. The DNA of the CDR3 is TGCGCCACCTCTTCTAGCGGGAGAGGGCATGAGCAGTTCTTC.